This is a list of T cell receptor beta chains from one sample in a study of prognosis after radiotherapy for stage I lung cancer. One entry per CDR3 protein, called by TCRdb with MiXCR from the multiplex PCR reads. The sample carries tens of thousands of distinct CDR3 sequences, about 37% recorded once. This specimen consisted of PBMCs, obtained before or after stereotactic body radiation therapy (not recorded which). Every receptor here comes from a donor over 45 with non-small cell lung cancer. Each CDR3 is given with its conserved first and last residue. A D gene is named only where the DNA matches it firmly. Clone size, where shown, is once, few, many, or a class for clones that have expanded.

D gene,clone size,V gene,J gene,CDR3 length,CDR3 DNA,CDR3 protein
.,.,TRBV27,TRBJ2-4,14,TGTGCCAGCAGTTTTGCGGGCGCCAAAAACATTCAGTACTTC,CASSFAGAKNIQYF
.,.,TRBV12-3/TRBV12-4,TRBJ2-2,14,TGTGCCAGCAGTTTGACTTTGAACACCGGGGAGCTGTTTTTT,CASSLTLNTGELFF
TRBD1,many,TRBV3-1,TRBJ1-2,15,TGTGCCAGCAGCCTCGAGGGGGCTATTAACTATGGCTACACCTTC,CASSLEGAINYGYTF
.,many,TRBV12-3/TRBV12-4,TRBJ1-1,11,TGTGCCAGCAGTTACGGAACTGAAGCTTTCTTT,CASSYGTEAFF
.,many,TRBV6-1,TRBJ1-1,13,TGTGCCAGTAGAGGAGAGGGACGGACTGAAGCTTTCTTT,CASRGEGRTEAFF
.,.,TRBV2,TRBJ2-3,18,TGTGCCATCATCTTCGAGGTGACGGGGCGGGGAGGCACAGATACGCAGTATTTT,CAIIFEVTGRGGTDTQYF
.,many,TRBV28,TRBJ1-1,17,TGTGCCAGCAGTTTATATACCCTGGCAGGGACGGACACTGAAGCTTTCTTT,CASSLYTLAGTDTEAFF
TRBD2,many,TRBV7-9,TRBJ2-5,14,TGTGCCAGCACCCCCCGGGGGGGTAGTGAGACCCAGTACTTC,CASTPRGGSETQYF
.,many,TRBV3-1,TRBJ2-5,15,TGTGCCAGCAGCCCCACCTACACGGTTCAAGAGACCCAGTACTTC,CASSPTYTVQETQYF
.,.,TRBV12-3/TRBV12-4,TRBJ2-5,16,TGTGCCAGCACCCCCTCAGGGGCGCGAGGGCTGGAGACCCAGTACTTC,CASTPSGARGLETQYF
TRBD1,once,TRBV27,TRBJ2-7,16,TGTGCCAGTAGTTTGGCCGACAGGGGAGGACCTTCGAGTCTGTACTTC,CASSLADRGGPSSLYF
.,many,TRBV30,TRBJ2-7,15,TGTGCCTGGACCAGGGGAGGCTTAACCTCCTACGAGCAGTACTTC,CAWTRGGLTSYEQYF
.,many,TRBV28,TRBJ1-5,16,TGTGCCAGCAACCCTAGGCGGGGAGGGAGCGAGCAGCCCCAGCATTTT,CASNPRRGGSEQPQHF
TRBD2,many,TRBV6-2/TRBV6-3,TRBJ2-7,13,TGTGCCAGCAGACTAGCGGGAGGGTACGTGCAGTACTTC,CASRLAGGYVQYF
.,.,TRBV7-8,TRBJ2-2,16,TGTGCCAGCAGCTTGGGTCGCCGAAGTGGCTCCGTGGAGCTGTTTTTT,CASSLGRRSGSVELFF
.,.,TRBV5-1,TRBJ2-1,19,TGCGCCAGCAGCTTGAGGATCGGTCTACCGGGATCCCAGGCGGATGAGCAGTCCTTC,CASSLRIGLPGSQADEQSF
TRBD2,many,TRBV2,TRBJ2-1,15,TGTGCCAGCAGTGAGCGGCTAGCGGCCTACAATGAGCAGTTCTTC,CASSERLAAYNEQFF
TRBD1,few,TRBV7-2,TRBJ1-1,15,TGTGCCAGCAGCCTCACCCGACAGGGGTACACTGAAGCTTTCTTT,CASSLTRQGYTEAFF
.,many,TRBV30,TRBJ2-4,12,TGTGCCAGTACACCACAGGAGAACATTCAGTACTTC,CASTPQENIQYF
TRBD1,.,TRBV18,TRBJ1-4,17,TGTGCCAGCTCACCGGGACAGGGAAAAGGGGACAATGAAAAACTGTTTTTT,CASSPGQGKGDNEKLFF
.,many,TRBV7-2,TRBJ1-4,14,TGTGCCAGCAGCTTCGATCGGAATGCGGAAAAACTGTTTTTT,CASSFDRNAEKLFF
.,.,TRBV5-1,TRBJ2-1,13,TGCGCCAGCAGCGCTACAGGGTGCGGTGAGCAGTTCTTC,CASSATGCGEQFF
TRBD2,.,TRBV11-2,TRBJ2-7,15,TGTGCCAGCAGCTTTAGTAGCGGGAGTTCCTACGAGCAGTACTTC,CASSFSSGSSYEQYF
.,.,TRBV20-1,TRBJ2-1,14,TGCAGTGCTAGTCAGAGCGGCCTTGGGGATGAGCAGTTCTTC,CSASQSGLGDEQFF
.,.,TRBV7-2,TRBJ2-7,16,TGTGCCATCAGCTCCCTCAGGTGGCGAATAGCCTACGAGCAGTACTTC,CAISSLRWRIAYEQYF
.,many,TRBV6-4,TRBJ2-3,13,TGTGCCAGCAGTGACCGGGAGAGTGATACGCAGTATTTT,CASSDRESDTQYF
.,.,TRBV29-1,TRBJ1-1,14,TGCAGCGTTGAAGAAAGTCTCGGAGGAACTGAAGCTTTCTTT,CSVEESLGGTEAFF
TRBD2,many,TRBV5-1,TRBJ2-1,14,TGCGCCAGTCGGACTAGCGGGAGCCCAGGAGAGCAGTTCTTC,CASRTSGSPGEQFF
.,once,TRBV7-3,TRBJ2-2,16,TGTGCCAGCAGCTCGAGGGGGGGCTCGGACACCGGGGAGCTGTTTTTT,CASSSRGGSDTGELFF
.,many,TRBV6-1,TRBJ1-1,17,TGTGCCAGCAGGACCACAGGGAGTCCTCGGGGGGACACTGAAGCTTTCTTT,CASRTTGSPRGDTEAFF
.,many,TRBV6-2/TRBV6-3,TRBJ2-5,14,TGTGCCAGCAGCTACCGGCTCCACTCAGAGACCCAGTACTTC,CASSYRLHSETQYF
.,many,TRBV7-8,TRBJ2-2,16,TGTGCCAGCAGCTACACTGGGGGGCTGAACACCGGGGAGCTGTTTTTT,CASSYTGGLNTGELFF
TRBD2,many,TRBV6-5,TRBJ2-1,15,TGTGCCAGCAGTTACCCACTAGCGGGAGACGGTGAGCAGTTCTTC,CASSYPLAGDGEQFF
TRBD2,once,TRBV11-1,TRBJ2-7,16,TGTGCCATCAGCCCTCGGACTAGCGGTAGTATCAACGAGCAGTACTTC,CAISPRTSGSINEQYF
TRBD2,many,TRBV5-1,TRBJ2-2,15,TGCGCCAGCAGCGCGGGACTAGCGAACACCGGGGAGCTGTTTTTT,CASSAGLANTGELFF
.,.,TRBV6-1,TRBJ2-3,16,TGTGCCAGCAGTGAAGTGCTGGGGCTAGCACCTGATACGCAGTATTTT,CASSEVLGLAPDTQYF
TRBD2,many,TRBV28,TRBJ2-1,16,TGTGCCAGCAAGGGGAGGGACCGATCCTCCTACAATGAGCAGTTCTTC,CASKGRDRSSYNEQFF
.,many,TRBV9,TRBJ2-1,15,TGTGCCAGCAGCGTAACGGGGCTAAGGAGGGATGAGCAGTTCTTC,CASSVTGLRRDEQFF
.,many,TRBV7-6,TRBJ1-5,15,TGTGCCAGCAGCTTAAGGGCAGGGAGGAATCAGCCCCAGCATTTT,CASSLRAGRNQPQHF
.,many,TRBV3-2,TRBJ2-7,12,TGTGCCACCTCGACAGCCTCCTACGAGCAGTACTTC,CATSTASYEQYF
.,.,TRBV27,TRBJ1-5,13,TGTGCCAGCAGTTTATCAACTAATCAGCCCCAGCATTTT,CASSLSTNQPQHF
.,many,TRBV28,TRBJ1-1,14,TGTGCCAGCAGTTTCAGAACCCCGAGGACTGAAGCTTTCTTT,CASSFRTPRTEAFF